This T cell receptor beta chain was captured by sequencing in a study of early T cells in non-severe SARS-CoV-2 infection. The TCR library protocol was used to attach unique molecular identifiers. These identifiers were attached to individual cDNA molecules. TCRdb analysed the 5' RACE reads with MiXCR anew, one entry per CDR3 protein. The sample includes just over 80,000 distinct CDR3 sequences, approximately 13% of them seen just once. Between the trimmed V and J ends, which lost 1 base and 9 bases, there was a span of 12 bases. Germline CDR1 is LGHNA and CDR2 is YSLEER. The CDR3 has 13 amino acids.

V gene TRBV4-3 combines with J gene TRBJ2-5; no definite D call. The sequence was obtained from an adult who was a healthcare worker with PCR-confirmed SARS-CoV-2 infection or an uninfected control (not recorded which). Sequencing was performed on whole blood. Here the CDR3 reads CASSQGSETAQYF. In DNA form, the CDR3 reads TGCGCCAGCAGCCAAGGGTCTGAGACGGCCCAGTACTTC.